This T cell receptor beta chain was captured in a study of T-cell reconstitution after alpha-beta-depleted transplantation in children. This clonotype was counted many times. Unique molecular identifiers were built into the TCRbeta library. TCRdb processed the PCR reads anew with MiXCR; each CDR3 protein has one entry. In the table there are about 640,000 distinct CDR3 sequences, approximately 15% of which are singletons. This TCR was sampled from a human donor who donated a stem cell graft to a child with acute myeloid leukemia. The specimen was PBMCs from the stem cell graft donor, collected from the stem cell graft.

In DNA form, the CDR3 reads TGTGCCAGCAGCGAGGGAAGGGACAGGGCCCTGAACACTGAAGCTTTCTTT. It yields the protein CASSEGRDRALNTEAFF. This chain joins TRBV9 and TRBJ1-1; 9 nucleotides align to TRBD1. CDR1 is SGDLS, CDR2 YYNGEE, per germline. The ends lost 3 bases at V and 0 bases at J; junction bases unmatched: 9. This CDR3 comprises 17 residues.